The 23 T cell receptor beta chains listed next were all sequenced from one sample in a study of T-cell memory formation after mild COVID-19. One entry per CDR3 protein results from TCRdb running MiXCR on the 5' RACE reads. The sample has 140,000 or so distinct CDR3 sequences; 6% to 7% are singletons. The source material was PBMCs or a T cell subset sorted from them (not recorded which). The receptors were sampled from an adult woman who had mild COVID-19 (a few samples of this study predate the infection). Cell type and time point are not known.

This clonotype has a count of ten or more. CDR3 sequence reads: CASSPDRTETQYF. The DNA of the CDR3 is TGTGCCAGCAGCCCGGACAGGACGGAGACCCAGTACTTC. The gene calls are TRBV7-7 and TRBJ2-5; 7 positions match TRBD1. Losses at the gene ends were 5 bases for V and 5 bases for J; bases not matched to a gene: 5. The CDR3 length is 13 residues. Looked up from germline, CDR1 is SSHAT and CDR2 is FNYEAQ (reference sequence). Variable domain in full (rest from reference TRBV7-7 and TRBJ2-5): GAGVSQSPRYKVTKRGQDVTLRCDPISSHATLYWYQQALGQGPEFLTYFNYEAQPDKSGLPSDRFSAERPEGSISTLTIQRTEQRDSAMYRCASSPDRTETQYFGPGTRLLVL.

The chain has TRBV6-2 or TRBV6-3 and TRBJ1-2; D is perhaps TRBD1 (6 bases). CDR3 length: 14 residues. The germline CDR1 and CDR2 sequences are MNHEY and SVGEGT. Deletions cut 6 bases from V and 5 bases from J, with 16 bases between. The DNA for the CDR3 is TGTGCCAGCAGATTACAGGGTCGCGGTTATGGCTACACCTTC. It codes for CASRLQGRGYGYTF.

The rearrangement links TRBV4-1 to TRBJ2-3; 12 bases are a match to TRBD2. V gave up 4 bases and J gave up 5 bases; unmatched junction bases: 7. The length of the CDR3 is 16 residues. Germline V lookup: CDR1 MGHRA, CDR2 YSYEKL. The CDR3 loop reads CASSRALAGGVDTQYF. In DNA, the CDR3 is TGCGCCAGCAGCCGAGCACTAGCGGGGGGCGTAGATACGCAGTATTTT.

The gene calls are TRBV6-5 and TRBJ2-7, with a tentative D call TRBD2 (5 bases). In germline, CDR1 is MNHEY, CDR2 SVGAGI. Deletions cut 6 bases from V and 7 bases from J, with 16 bases between. The CDR3 has 13 amino acids. Written as DNA, the CDR3 is TGTGCCAGCAGGGACTCCCGGAAAGGGGAGCAGTACTTC. As protein: CASRDSRKGEQYF.

The chain joins TRBV6-5 to TRBJ1-4; D may be TRBD1 (5 bases). V was clipped by 4 bases and J by 14 bases, with 14 bases between them. The CDR3 spans 12 residues. Per germline, CDR1 MNHEY and CDR2 SVGAGI. The CDR3 region has the DNA TGTGCCAGCAGTTCACCCTCAGGGCGGCTGTTTTTT. It yields the protein CASSSPSGRLFF.

The J gene is TRBJ2-4, the V gene TRBV11-3; 11 nucleotides match TRBD1. V lost 5 bases to trimming and J lost 9 bases; unmatched junction nucleotides: 3. The CDR3 runs 13 residues. Germline V lookup: CDR1 SGHNT, CDR2 YENEEA. The CDR3: CASSEGQGGIQYF. The CDR3 bases are TGTGCCAGCAGCGAGGGACAGGGGGGCATTCAGTACTTC.

This chain links TRBV7-2 with TRBJ2-7, with TRBD2 as a possible D gene (6 bases). The V gene lost 5 bases and the J gene lost 4 bases, with 15 bases spanning the gap. Germline V gives CDR1 SGHTA, CDR2 FQGNSA. This CDR3 spans 14 amino acids. CDR3 sequence reads: CASSPGGVRYEQYF. The CDR3 nucleotides are TGTGCCAGCAGCCCCGGCGGGGTTCGGTACGAGCAGTACTTC.

The chain recombines TRBV5-1 with TRBJ2-6, with D unresolved. The CDR3 is 17 residues long. Germline-derived CDR1 and CDR2 are SGHRS and YFSETQ. With 0 bases removed from V and 2 bases from J, the gap between germline ends came to 12 bases. The CDR3 sequence: CASSLGPRVAGANVLTF. DNA of the CDR3: TGCGCCAGCAGCTTGGGGCCCCGGGTAGCTGGGGCCAACGTCCTGACTTTC.

The rearrangement joins TRBV6-2 or TRBV6-3 to TRBJ2-7; the D gene could be TRBD1 or TRBD2 (5 bases each). V shed 5 bases and J shed 5 bases, with 22 bases lying between them. The CDR3 extends over 16 amino acids. From germline, CDR1 is MNHEY and CDR2 SVGEGT. In nucleotides, the CDR3 is TGTGCCAGCAGTCCCCGGGGACCCACTCTGGGCAACGAGCAGTACTTC. Residues: CASSPRGPTLGNEQYF.

This clonotype has more than one count but fewer than ten. V usage is TRBV4-2 and J usage is TRBJ2-7; no firm D call. CDR3 length equals 14 residues. CDR1 and CDR2 (germline): LGHNA, YNFKEQ. V dropped 3 bases and J dropped 2 bases, with 11 bases sitting between them. The CDR3 sequence is CASSQAVPPYEQYF. Written as DNA, the CDR3 is TGTGCCAGCAGCCAGGCCGTACCCCCCTACGAGCAGTACTTC.

This clonotype has more than one count but fewer than ten. This chain uses TRBV30 with TRBJ2-2; D is perhaps TRBD1 (5 bases). Trimming stripped 0 bases from V and 6 bases from J, with 8 bases between. The CDR3 consists of 13 residues. The germline gives CDR1 GTSNPN, CDR2 SVGIG (reference sequence). CDR3 residues: CAWSVWGPGELFF. Here the CDR3 DNA reads TGTGCCTGGAGTGTATGGGGCCCCGGGGAGCTGTTTTTT.

This clonotype was counted ten times or more. This chain uses TRBV10-3 with TRBJ1-1, with D unclear. Germline values: CDR1 ENHRY, CDR2 SYGVKD. This CDR3 has 15 amino acids. Trimming cost V 7 bases and J 0 bases, with 15 bases left between them. CDR3 DNA: TGTGCCATCACCCCGGGTGGATACATGAACACTGAAGCTTTCTTT. This gives the protein CAITPGGYMNTEAFF.

The chain recombines TRBV24-1 with TRBJ2-5; TRBD1 or TRBD2 may be the D gene (5 bases each). Germline V gives CDR1 KGHDR, CDR2 SFDVKD. V was shortened by 5 bases and J by 2 bases, with 11 bases between the two germline ends. The CDR3 is made up of 14 amino acids. Written as DNA, the CDR3 is TGTGCCACCAGTGGGGGGAACAGACAAGAGACCCAGTACTTC. Amino acids: CATSGGNRQETQYF.

This clonotype was found a few times. The genes are TRBV20-1 and TRBJ1-5; D is uncertain. The CDR3 extends over 19 amino acids. CDR1 and CDR2 from the germline V gene are DFQATT and SNEGSKA (reference sequence). Trimming removed 4 bases at V and 0 bases at J, with 25 bases between. This chain's CDR3 is CSAIDDKRTREASNQPQHF. The CDR3 nucleotides are TGCAGTGCTATCGATGATAAAAGGACGAGAGAGGCTAGCAATCAGCCCCAGCATTTT.

This clonotype was seen a handful of times. The V and J genes are TRBV12-3 or TRBV12-4 and TRBJ1-2; no definite D call. CDR3 length: 14 amino acids. The germline V and J ends were trimmed by 2 bases and 8 bases, with 15 bases remaining between them. The CDR3: CASSLFGDRHGYTF. DNA for the CDR3: TGTGCCAGCAGTTTATTTGGGGATCGTCACGGCTACACCTTC.

The chain employs TRBV29-1 and TRBJ2-1; TRBD2 matches at 12 bases. The junction had 7 bases not matched to a gene; V was cut back by 7 bases and J by 0 bases. There are 16 residues in the CDR3. Germline loops: CDR1 SQVTM, CDR2 ANQGSEA. The CDR3 sequence is CSGTSGIQSSYNEQFF. As DNA, the CDR3 is TGCAGCGGGACTAGCGGGATTCAGAGCTCCTACAATGAGCAGTTCTTC.

This clonotype was seen repeatedly, ten times or more. This chain joins TRBV29-1 and TRBJ2-7, with D hard to call. There are 14 residues in the CDR3. CDR1 SQVTM and CDR2 ANQGSEA come from the germline V gene. V gave up 3 bases and J gave up 5 bases, with 17 bases separating them. In nucleotides, the CDR3 is TGCAGCGTTGACGGCGGCGATACCCTCCACGAGCAGTACTTC. It codes for CSVDGGDTLHEQYF.

This clonotype has at least ten counts. V and J are TRBV12-3 or TRBV12-4 and TRBJ2-7, with D perhaps matching TRBD1 or TRBD2 (5 bases each). Trimming removed 7 bases from V and 2 bases from J, with 15 bases in between. The CDR3 length is 14 residues. The CDR3 nucleotides read TGTGCCAGCATGGGTCCGGGACGGACCTACGAGCAGTACTTC. It is translated as CASMGPGRTYEQYF.

This clonotype occurred many times. The genes are TRBV5-5 and TRBJ1-5, with D possibly being TRBD1 (5 bases). Trimming cost V 0 bases and J 0 bases, with 16 bases left between them. CDR1 is SGHKS, CDR2 YYEKEE, per germline (reference sequence). The length of the CDR3 is 18 residues. The DNA for the CDR3 is TGTGCCAGCAGCTTGGGGGATGGACAAACCTTTAGCAATCAGCCCCAGCATTTT. Protein: CASSLGDGQTFSNQPQHF.

This clonotype was detected ten times or more. The chain uses TRBV10-3 and TRBJ2-7; 11 bases agree with TRBD1. The V segment lost 6 bases and the J segment 3 bases; nucleotides outside the gene matches: 7. Germline CDR1 and CDR2: ENHRY and SYGVKD. The CDR3 totals 15 residues. This CDR3 is CAISQGDRGNYEQYF. In DNA form, the CDR3 reads TGTGCCATCAGCCAAGGGGACAGGGGGAACTACGAGCAGTACTTC.

This clonotype was observed many times. The V call is TRBV7-9, the J call TRBJ2-5; possible D gene TRBD2, 6 bases. The CDR3 runs 15 residues. The V end lost 5 bases, the J end lost 5 bases, and 18 bases lay between the germline ends. Germline V gives CDR1 SEHNR, CDR2 FQNEAQ (reference sequence). The CDR3 DNA follows: TGTGCCAGCAGCCTACGGAGGGCGGGATTGGAGACCCAGTACTTC. It yields the protein CASSLRRAGLETQYF.

This clonotype was found many times. The chain recombines TRBV11-3 with TRBJ2-1; 8 bases fit TRBD2. The CDR3 runs to 15 residues. CDR1 is SGHNT and CDR2 is YENEEA in the germline V gene. Trimming at V came to 3 bases and at J to 4 bases, leaving 5 bases not matched to a gene. CDR3 nucleotides: TGTGCCAGCAGCTTGGGCGGGAGGCAGTACAATGAGCAGTTCTTC. It is translated as CASSLGGRQYNEQFF.

This clonotype has only a few counts. This rearrangement joins TRBV6-5 to TRBJ1-3; unclear D gene. There are 14 residues in the CDR3. The germline V gene encodes CDR1 MNHEY and CDR2 SVGAGI. The ends were cut back, 5 bases at V and 2 bases at J, with 10 bases in the middle. The DNA of the CDR3 is TGTGCCAGCAGTCGTGCCCACGCTGGAAACACCATATATTTT. Amino acids: CASSRAHAGNTIYF.